This TCR beta chain emerged from a study of T-cell reconstitution after alpha-beta-depleted transplantation in children (dated by TCRdb to 2015 to 2016). The study in broad terms: The study quantitatively tracked T-cell immune reconstitution after TCRalphabeta/CD19-depleted allogeneic hematopoietic cell transplantation in children using TCR repertoire profiling. The investigation overall reported the following: In some patients, the high TCRbeta diversity seen at day 60 was put down to recipient T cells and intrathymic progenitors that had survived conditioning. The apparently early alphabetaT-cell count recovery about two months after transplant was reportedly dependent on only several hundred rapidly expanded clones derived from non-depleted graft cells. Over subsequent months, a decline in hyperexpanded clone frequencies was noted, and after one year, T-cell counts and TCRbeta diversity were mostly ascribed to newly produced T cells.

This clonotype was seen many times. The target of this receptor is not known. No base quality values were provided; no much bigger clone lies one nucleotide off. The cysteine opens and the phenylalanine closes a CDR3 of 16 amino acids. The CDR3 DNA has 48 bases and is translated from base 1. CDR1 and CDR2 were assigned from the germline V gene as MNHEY and SVGAGI. Trimming at the junction amounts to 2 bases on V and 8 bases on J, and the germline ends lie 21 bases apart. Receptor amplification or capture employed PCR. The data were produced on an Illumina HiSeq 2500. To normalize quantification of the TCRbeta repertoire, the TCR libraries were built with molecular barcoding that relied on unique molecular identifiers. TCRdb cleaned the public reads at Q25 with fastp, built clones with MiXCR and kept in-frame beta chains. Entries are consolidated by CDR3 protein sequence, retaining the most common genes and DNA. This sample comprises roughly 30,000 distinct CDR3 sequences, about 7% of them detected only once. Around 25% of the sample goes to the ten largest clones.

Interpreted using the paper, the time point label stands for: day 60 (about 2 months) after transplantation. Taken with the paper, the label for treatment or condition translates to: allogeneic hematopoietic cell transplantation with graft depleted of TCRalphabeta T cells and CD19 B cells. TCRalphabeta/CD19-depleted allogeneic hematopoietic cell grafts were given to the transplant recipients, all of whom were children. The sample here was peripheral blood, taken 60 days after TCRalphabeta/CD19-depleted stem cell transplant. The chain joins TRBV6-5 to TRBJ1-1; TRBD1 is possibly the D segment (6 matching bases). The clonotype originates from a child less than two years old who had a stem cell transplant for acute myeloid leukemia, so the T cells may come from the graft donor. The nucleotide sequence is TGTGCCAGCAGTTACACCCTCGGGGGGCGGAGGAGGGAAGCTTTCTTT. The translation is CASSYTLGGRRREAFF.